This TCR beta chain was found in a study of blood T cell repertoires in COVID-19. At the level of the study: Samples representing acute and convalescent COVID-19 were sourced from the United States, Italy and Spain.

Turning to this clone: The same CDR3 also results from other DNA sequences found in this sample.

Profiled with immunoSEQ multiplex PCR; TCRdb holds only in-frame clones, not every one. The sample has roughly 280,000 clones, about 89% seen once; the top ten hold around 2%. Trimming removed 3 bases from V and 6 bases from J; junction bases left unmatched: 4. The germline gives CDR1 KGHSH, CDR2 LQKENI. The CDR3 spans 14 residues. What was sequenced was peripheral blood. The TCR was taken from a man aged 45-65 years with acute or convalescent COVID-19. V and J are TRBV18 and TRBJ1-5; TRBD1 agrees at 8 bases. DNA for the CDR3: TGTGCCAGCTCACCCGGACAGGGAGGTCAGCCCCAGCATTTT. Its protein product is CASSPGQGGQPQHF.